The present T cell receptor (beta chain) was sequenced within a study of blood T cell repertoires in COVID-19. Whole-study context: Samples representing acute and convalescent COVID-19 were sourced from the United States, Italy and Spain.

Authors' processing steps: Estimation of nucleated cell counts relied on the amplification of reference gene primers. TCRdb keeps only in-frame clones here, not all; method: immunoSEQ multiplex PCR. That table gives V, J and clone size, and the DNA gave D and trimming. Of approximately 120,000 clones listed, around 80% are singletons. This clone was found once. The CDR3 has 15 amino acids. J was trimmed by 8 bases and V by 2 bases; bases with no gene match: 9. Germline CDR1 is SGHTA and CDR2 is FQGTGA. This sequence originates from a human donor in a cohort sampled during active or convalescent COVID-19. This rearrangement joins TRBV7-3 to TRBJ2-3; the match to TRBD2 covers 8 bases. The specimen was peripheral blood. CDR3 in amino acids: CASSLGSGSQGTQYF. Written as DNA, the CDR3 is TGTGCCAGCAGCTTAGGGAGCGGGAGTCAGGGTACGCAGTATTTT.